This T cell receptor (beta chain) was observed in a study of blood T cell repertoires in COVID-19. Study information: Sources were T cells, B-cell-depleted T cells, or PBMCs; the material itself was cDNA or gDNA.

Germline CDR1 and CDR2: MNHEY and SVGEGT. This CDR3 comprises 12 residues. The germline V and J ends were trimmed by 6 bases and 3 bases, with 8 bases remaining between them. Data came from immunoSEQ multiplex PCR; TCRdb stores just in-frame clones and leaves some out. The sample records about 360,000 clones, over 75% being singletons. Researchers sorted participants into cohorts using their self-reported clinical history. All recovered Cohort 3 donors got two negative PCRs, got clearance, or saw symptom resolution. The sequenced sample was PBMCs or T cells enriched from blood (not recorded which). The chain is built from TRBV6-2 or TRBV6-3 and TRBJ1-2, with no clear D. This clonotype was sampled from a man aged 25 to 40 who had recovered from COVID-19. DNA for the CDR3: TGTGCCAGCAGCTCCCATGACTATGGCTACACCTTC. It encodes CASSSHDYGYTF.